This T cell receptor (beta chain) is from a study of blood T cell repertoires in COVID-19. V was cut by 5 bases and J by 2 bases, with 9 bases left in between. Germline V gene data show CDR1 as MNHEY and CDR2 as SVGAGI. The CDR3 is 13 amino acids. TCRdb's copy holds only in-frame clones and misses some; the assay was immunoSEQ multiplex PCR. Of over 55,000 clones in the sample, more than 85% were seen once. This TCR came from a man aged 60 to 69 with acute or convalescent COVID-19. V and J are TRBV6-5 and TRBJ1-2, with a possible D match to TRBD1 (6 bases). The specimen sequenced was peripheral blood. CDR3 sequence reads: CASSPDRNYGYTF. CDR3 in DNA: TGTGCCAGCAGTCCGGACAGAAACTATGGCTACACCTTC.